The 18 T cell receptor beta chains given below trace back to one sample, sequenced in a study of spatial heterogeneity in lung cancer. Regarding the study as a whole: Tumors with more nonsynonymous mutations had more expanded intratumoral alpha and beta TCRs.

TCRdb itself ran the 5' RACE reads through MiXCR, one entry per CDR3 protein. Found here are approximately 6,800 distinct CDR3 sequences, 10% to 15% of them singletons; the top ten hold about 8.5%. These receptors are not linked to any known antigen. The time point here: sample taken at primary tumor resection. The sequencing here drew on lung tumor tissue, taken at surgery. The receptors were sampled from a male donor with early-stage non-small cell lung cancer.

Within the sample, this clonotype is medium-sized. The chain uses TRBV6-5 and TRBJ2-1, with no clear D. This CDR3 is built from 12 residues. Trimming took off 0 bases at V and 12 bases at J, with 9 bases between the two ends. Looked up from germline, CDR1 is MNHEY and CDR2 is SVGAGI. The CDR3 loop is CASSYSDGGQFF. In nucleotides, the CDR3 is TGTGCCAGCAGTTACTCTGACGGTGGGCAGTTCTTC.

This clonotype is categorized as medium-sized. V usage is TRBV19 and J usage is TRBJ2-1; the D is unclear. CDR3 length equals 11 residues. The V and J ends lost 6 bases and 9 bases respectively, with 9 bases between them. Germline V gene sequence: CDR1 LNHDA, CDR2 SQIVND (reference sequence). The CDR3 sequence is CASRMGPEQFF. DNA for the CDR3: TGTGCCAGTAGGATGGGCCCTGAGCAGTTCTTC.

This clonotype was detected only once. The chain is built from TRBV24-1 and TRBJ2-3, with D unclear. The V and J ends lost 1 base and 4 bases respectively, with 2 bases between them. This CDR3 has 12 amino acids. Germline V lookup: CDR1 KGHDR, CDR2 SFDVKD. CDR3 nucleotides: TGTGCCACCAGTGATTTCCCAGATACGCAGTATTTT. It encodes CATSDFPDTQYF.

This chain joins TRBV7-2 and TRBJ2-7; 7 nucleotides line up with TRBD1. The CDR3 has 13 residues. The V gene end was trimmed by 5 bases and the J gene end by 7 bases; junction bases not matched to a gene: 8. Per the germline V gene, CDR1 is SGHTA and CDR2 is FQGNSA. CDR3 sequence reads: CASSTGQVGEQYF. DNA of the CDR3: TGTGCCAGCAGCACCGGACAGGTTGGGGAGCAGTACTTC.

By share, this clonotype counts as medium-sized (0.01 to 0.1%). The chain carries TRBV20-1 and TRBJ1-2; possible D gene TRBD1, 5 bases. This CDR3 is built from 13 residues. CDR1 DFQATT and CDR2 SNEGSKA come from the germline V gene (reference sequence). The germline V and J ends were trimmed by 0 bases and 8 bases, with 13 bases remaining between them. CDR3: CSARDRVGLGYTF. The CDR3, as DNA: TGCAGTGCTAGAGACAGGGTTGGCTTGGGCTACACCTTC.

This clonotype was recorded many times. V is TRBV12-3 or TRBV12-4 and J is TRBJ1-1; D unclear. Between the trimmed V and J ends, which lost 3 bases and 1 base, there was a span of 9 bases. This CDR3 contains 14 residues. CDR3 loop: CASSFVHRNTEAFF. CDR3 nucleotide sequence: TGTGCCAGCAGTTTCGTACACAGGAACACTGAAGCTTTCTTT.

This clonotype was detected many times. J is TRBJ1-1 and V is TRBV18, with a weak D call TRBD1 (5 bases). V was trimmed by 5 bases and J by 2 bases, leaving 12 bases between them. Germline loops: CDR1 KGHSH, CDR2 LQKENI. This CDR3 spans 14 amino acids. CDR3 nucleotides: TGTGCCAGCTCAGTGAGCGGGGGTAACACTGAAGCTTTCTTT. Amino acids: CASSVSGGNTEAFF.

This clonotype was counted many times. The chain has TRBV14 and TRBJ2-5; D not certain. The germline gives CDR1 SGHDN, CDR2 FVKESK. CDR3 size: 13 residues. Trimming removed 2 bases at V and 0 bases at J, with 4 bases between. CDR3 loop: CASSQNYQETQYF. CDR3 coding DNA: TGTGCCAGCAGCCAAAACTACCAAGAGACCCAGTACTTC.

This clonotype was counted ten times or more. The chain couples TRBV20-1 to TRBJ1-3; 8 nucleotides agree with TRBD1. Unmatched junction bases numbered 3, after V lost 1 base and J lost 4 bases. The CDR3 length is 14 residues. In germline, CDR1 is DFQATT, CDR2 SNEGSKA (reference sequence). The CDR3 sequence: CSARVTGAGNTIYF. The CDR3 nucleotides are TGCAGTGCTAGAGTGACAGGGGCAGGAAACACCATATATTTT.

By share of the sample, this clonotype is medium-sized (0.01 to 0.1%). The chain couples TRBV6-6 to TRBJ2-2; D not certain. CDR3 length: 13 residues. Germline V gene lookup returns CDR1 MNHNY and CDR2 SVGAGI (reference sequence). With 5 bases removed from V and 3 bases from J, the gap between germline ends came to 7 bases. CDR3 in DNA: TGTGCCAGCAGTCCACGGGACACCGGGGAGCTGTTTTTT. Encoded protein: CASSPRDTGELFF.

This clonotype is classed as medium-sized (0.01 to 0.1%). This chain links TRBV15 with TRBJ1-5; tentative D call: TRBD1 (5 bases). Germline V gene lookup returns CDR1 LNHNV and CDR2 YYDKDF (reference sequence). V lost 0 bases and J lost 7, with 13 bases in between. This CDR3 is 15 amino acids long. The CDR3 region is CATSREWGEGQPQHF. The CDR3 DNA is TGTGCCACCAGCAGAGAATGGGGGGAAGGACAGCCCCAGCATTTT.

This clonotype has at least ten counts. The rearrangement uses TRBV28 and TRBJ2-7; 12 positions match TRBD2. Trimming at V came to 2 bases and at J to 3 bases, leaving 14 bases not matched to a gene. CDR3 size: 19 residues. CDR1 is MDHEN, CDR2 SYDVKM, per germline. The CDR3 DNA follows: TGTGCCAGCAGTTTAAGGGGGGGCCGGACTAGCGGGACCATCTACGAGCAGTACTTC. As protein: CASSLRGGRTSGTIYEQYF.

This clonotype came up a few times. This chain uses TRBV29-1 with TRBJ1-1, with D possibly TRBD1 on 5 matching bases. In germline, CDR1 is SQVTM, CDR2 ANQGSEA. CDR3 length: 12 amino acids. Trimming removed 4 bases from V and 8 bases from J, with 14 bases in between. CDR3 in DNA: TGCAGCGTTGTCCTCTGGGGGGAGGAAGCTTTCTTT. It specifies CSVVLWGEEAFF.

The rearrangement links TRBV5-1 to TRBJ1-2; 7 bases fit TRBD1. The ends lost 8 bases at V and 2 bases at J; junction bases unmatched: 6. This CDR3 spans 13 amino acids. Germline V gene sequence: CDR1 SGHRS, CDR2 YFSETQ. The chain's CDR3 is CASSTGQNYGYTF. The CDR3 coding sequence is TGCGCCAGTAGCACGGGACAGAACTATGGCTACACCTTC.

Ten or more counts support this clonotype. The rearrangement joins TRBV6-1 to TRBJ1-1; D not resolved. Germline V lookup: CDR1 MNHNS, CDR2 SASEGT. This CDR3 comprises 14 residues. Deletions cut 2 bases from V and 0 bases from J, with 7 bases between. This CDR3 is CASSEYTVNTEAFF. The CDR3 nucleotides are TGTGCCAGCAGTGAATATACGGTGAACACTGAAGCTTTCTTT.

This clonotype was counted many times. V and J are TRBV6-1 and TRBJ2-1; D ambiguous. Trimming pared 2 bases from V and 8 bases from J, leaving 10 bases between. The CDR3 is made up of 13 amino acids. In germline, CDR1 is MNHNS, CDR2 SASEGT. The CDR3 DNA sequence: TGTGCCAGCAGTGAACCATTCCGGGATGAGCAGTTCTTC. Its protein is CASSEPFRDEQFF.

In DNA form, the CDR3 reads TGTGCCAGCACCATAGGGGTGGGGGCGGGCAATCAGCCCCAGCATTTT. Protein: CASTIGVGAGNQPQHF. The chain recombines TRBV6-6 with TRBJ1-5; tentative D call: TRBD1 (6 bases). The CDR3 sequence is 16 residues long. In germline, CDR1 is MNHNY, CDR2 SVGAGI (reference sequence). V lost 7 bases and J lost 2, with 18 bases in between.

This clonotype was counted at least ten times. The V gene is TRBV20-1, the J gene TRBJ2-1; 10 bases map to TRBD2. The germline gives CDR1 DFQATT, CDR2 SNEGSKA (reference sequence). V shed 2 bases, J shed 7 bases, and the junction held 5 bases outside the gene matches. The CDR3 has 14 amino acids. This chain's CDR3 is CSARLLAGVNEQFF. The CDR3 DNA reads as TGCAGTGCTAGACTCCTAGCGGGAGTAAATGAGCAGTTCTTC.